Below are 28 T cell receptor beta chains sequenced from a single sample in a study of T cells after yellow fever vaccination. One entry per CDR3 protein, called by TCRdb with MiXCR from the 5' RACE reads. The table shows 250,000 or so distinct CDR3 sequences, with roughly 6.3% occurring only once. Specimen: CD4+ T cells sorted from PBMCs, collected on the day of the yellow fever booster vaccination. The receptors come from a man in his thirties or forties who received the YFV17D yellow fever vaccine.

This clonotype was seen many times. This sequence joins TRBV20-1 and TRBJ2-6, with D hard to call. V gave up 3 bases and J gave up 0 bases, with 9 bases separating them. The CDR3 contains 15 residues. CDR1 is DFQATT and CDR2 is SNEGSKA in the germline V gene (reference sequence). CDR3 region: CSASPGVSGANVLTF. The CDR3 nucleotides read TGCAGTGCTAGTCCGGGCGTCTCTGGGGCCAACGTCCTGACTTTC.

The V gene is TRBV9, the J gene TRBJ2-5; possibly TRBD1 for D (5 bases). Trimming pared 2 bases from V and 1 base from J, leaving 6 bases between. This CDR3 region has 13 residues. Germline-derived CDR1 and CDR2 are SGDLS and YYNGEE. The CDR3 region is CASSVQGQETQYF. Here the CDR3 DNA reads TGTGCCAGCAGCGTTCAGGGCCAAGAGACCCAGTACTTC.

The J gene is TRBJ2-2, the V gene TRBV20-1; 8 positions agree with TRBD2. Germline lookup yields CDR1 DFQATT and CDR2 SNEGSKA (reference sequence). Losses at the gene ends were 6 bases for V and 6 bases for J; bases not matched to a gene: 9. The length of the CDR3 is 14 residues. The CDR3 is CSAGRGTRSGELFF. The CDR3 coding sequence is TGCAGTGCAGGTCGGGGGACTAGGTCCGGGGAGCTGTTTTTT.

This clonotype was picked up many times. The chain links TRBV29-1 to TRBJ1-2; the D is unclear. Germline CDR1 is SQVTM and CDR2 is ANQGSEA. This CDR3 contains 12 residues. V lost 6 bases and J 3 bases, leaving 11 bases between the germline ends. The CDR3 DNA sequence: TGCAGCGTGGCGGCAAATTACTATGGCTACACCTTC. Translation gives CSVAANYYGYTF.

V and J are TRBV20-1 and TRBJ1-5, with 11 bases matching TRBD1. This CDR3 spans 17 amino acids. After removal of 1 base from V and 0 bases from J, the junction contained 5 bases not matched to a gene. Germline-derived CDR1 and CDR2 are DFQATT and SNEGSKA (reference sequence). The CDR3 nucleotides are TGCAGTGCTAGAGGGGACAGGGGGACCTATAGCAATCAGCCCCAGCATTTT. Amino acid sequence: CSARGDRGTYSNQPQHF.

The chain has TRBV7-2 and TRBJ2-2; TRBD2 matches at 7 bases. The CDR3 runs 14 residues. The V gene end was trimmed by 4 bases and the J gene end by 6 bases; junction bases not matched to a gene: 5. Germline values: CDR1 SGHTA, CDR2 FQGNSA. CDR3 nucleotide sequence: TGTGCCAGCAGCTCAAGCGGGAAAGCCGGGGAGCTGTTTTTT. Translation: CASSSSGKAGELFF. Together with reference TRBV7-2 and TRBJ2-2, the CDR3 gives the full variable domain: GAGVSQSPSNKVTEKGKDVELRCDPISGHTALYWYRQSLGQGLEFLIYFQGNSAPDKSGLPSDRFSAERTGGSVSTLTIQRTQQEDSAVYLCASSSSGKAGELFFGEGSRLTVL.

This clonotype was detected many times. The chain couples TRBV6-1 to TRBJ2-7; D unclear. In germline, CDR1 is MNHNS, CDR2 SASEGT. V was trimmed by 5 bases and J by 7 bases, leaving 9 bases between them. The CDR3 covers 11 residues. In nucleotides, the CDR3 is TGTGCCAGCAGTCTTATAGAGGAGCAGTACTTC. Translated, it gives CASSLIEEQYF.

At least ten counts were recorded for this clonotype. The gene calls are TRBV12-3 or TRBV12-4 and TRBJ2-3; TRBD2 matches 10 bases. V lost 4 bases to trimming and J lost 6 bases; unmatched junction nucleotides: 10. The CDR3 contains 16 residues. CDR3 sequence reads: CASSSGSSGSGDTQYF. CDR3 DNA: TGTGCCAGCAGTTCAGGTTCTAGCGGGAGTGGCGATACGCAGTATTTT.

In its sample, this clonotype was seen a few times. The chain combines TRBV3-1 with TRBJ1-5; the D gene is possibly TRBD1 (5 bases). The CDR3 spans 15 residues. Per the germline V gene, CDR1 is LGHDT and CDR2 is YNNKEL (reference sequence). Between the trimmed V and J ends, which lost 4 bases and 2 bases, there was a span of 12 bases. This CDR3 is CASSRLPGRNQPQHF. The CDR3 DNA reads as TGTGCCAGCAGCCGTTTACCAGGGCGCAATCAGCCCCAGCATTTT.

There are many counts of this clonotype. This sequence joins TRBV5-1 and TRBJ2-7; D is undetermined. The V end was cut by 4 bases, the J end by 0 bases, with 8 bases between. The CDR3 extends over 13 amino acids. Germline values: CDR1 SGHRS, CDR2 YFSETQ. Here the CDR3 reads CASSASGSYEQYF. In nucleotides, the CDR3 is TGCGCCAGCAGCGCCTCGGGCTCCTACGAGCAGTACTTC.

This clonotype came up many times. The chain employs TRBV7-2 and TRBJ2-5; D perhaps matches TRBD2 (5 bases). This CDR3 has 17 amino acids. CDR1 and CDR2 (germline): SGHTA, FQGNSA. V was cut by 5 bases and J by 5 bases, with 24 bases left in between. The CDR3 bases are TGTGCCAGCAGCCAGATCCCCCCACTAGTGAGCGGTGAGACCCAGTACTTC. It codes for CASSQIPPLVSGETQYF.

This clonotype was seen more than once but under ten times. This chain connects TRBV5-1 to TRBJ2-1; D perhaps matches TRBD2 (5 bases). V was shortened by 4 bases and J by 7 bases, with 15 bases between the two germline ends. The CDR3 contains 14 residues. Germline-derived CDR1 and CDR2 are SGHRS and YFSETQ. CDR3 DNA: TGCGCCAGCAGCCTAGCAGCGACCGGGAATGAGCAGTTCTTC. Protein sequence: CASSLAATGNEQFF.

This chain uses TRBV23-1 with TRBJ1-2; TRBD1 agrees at 7 bases. TRBV23-1 is identified as an open reading frame with a role that is uncertain. V lost 0 bases and J lost 0; bases outside the gene matches: 7. This CDR3 is built from 17 residues. The DNA of the CDR3 is TGCGCCAGCAGTCAATCGTCGGACAGGAGATCTAACTATGGCTACACCTTC. Its translation: CASSQSSDRRSNYGYTF.

In its sample, this clonotype was seen many times. The gene calls are TRBV5-1 and TRBJ2-2; D is possibly TRBD1 (5 bases). Germline V gene data show CDR1 as SGHRS and CDR2 as YFSETQ. This CDR3 has 17 amino acids. V gave up 1 base and J gave up 0 bases, with 13 bases separating them. CDR3: CASSLRGLGTNTGELFF. The DNA of the CDR3 is TGCGCCAGCAGCTTGAGGGGCTTAGGGACGAACACCGGGGAGCTGTTTTTT.

In regard to this clonotype: This may arise from a read error, as a much more abundant clone is one base away. This chain joins TRBV9 and TRBJ2-3, with D perhaps matching TRBD2 (6 bases). Germline-derived CDR1 and CDR2 are SGDLS and YYNGEE. V lost 4 bases and J lost 4, with 13 bases in between. This CDR3 is 14 amino acids long. For the CDR3, the DNA is TGTGCCAGCAGCCGGACTGGCGGGGCAGATACGCAGTATTTT. Protein product: CASSRTGGADTQYF.

This clonotype was observed many times. The chain combines TRBV15 with TRBJ2-1; 8 nucleotides line up with TRBD2. V was pared by 0 bases and J by 12 bases, with 1 base of the junction left unmatched. CDR3 length equals 12 residues. Germline lookup yields CDR1 LNHNV and CDR2 YYDKDF (reference sequence). The CDR3 DNA reads TGTGCCACCAGCAGAGAGGCGGGAGGGCAGTTCTTC. This encodes CATSREAGGQFF. The full variable domain, rest sourced from reference TRBV15 and TRBJ2-1, is DAMVIQNPRYQVTQFGKPVTLSCSQTLNHNVMYWYQQKSSQAPKLLFHYYDKDFNNEADTPDNFQSRRPNTSFCFLDIRSPGLGDTAMYLCATSREAGGQFFGPGTRLTVL.

The chain is built from TRBV20-1 and TRBJ2-5; no reliable D call. Trimming cost V 6 bases and J 4 bases, with 12 bases left between them. The CDR3 runs to 12 residues. CDR1 is DFQATT and CDR2 is SNEGSKA in the germline V gene (reference sequence). The CDR3 region has the DNA TGCAGTGCCAACCCCGAGCGAGAGACCCAGTACTTC. Amino acid sequence: CSANPERETQYF.

This clonotype showed up many times. The chain combines TRBV5-1 with TRBJ1-5; 8 bases match TRBD1. The CDR3 is 15 amino acids. Germline trimming cut 4 bases from V and 5 bases from J; bases unmatched to any gene: 8. Germline V gene sequence: CDR1 SGHRS, CDR2 YFSETQ. DNA for the CDR3: TGCGCCAGCAGCCCGGCAGGGGGCTGGGATCAGCCCCAGCATTTT. Translating gives CASSPAGGWDQPQHF.

This clonotype has a handful of counts. V and J are TRBV19 and TRBJ2-7; TRBD1 matches 9 bases. This CDR3 is 15 amino acids long. V lost 0 bases and J lost 5; bases outside the gene matches: 5. Germline V gene sequence: CDR1 LNHDA, CDR2 SQIVND (reference sequence). CDR3 bases: TGTGCCAGTAGTATAGATCGCGACAGGGGGAACGAGCAGTACTTC. The encoded protein is CASSIDRDRGNEQYF.

Only a few counts were recorded for this clonotype. This rearrangement joins TRBV12-3 or TRBV12-4 to TRBJ2-3; 9 bases are shared with TRBD2. The CDR3 is made up of 14 amino acids. J lost 6 bases, V lost 5 bases, and 6 bases had no gene match. In nucleotides, the CDR3 is TGTGCCAGCAGTCAGGGACTAGCATCGGATACGCAGTATTTT. Encoded protein: CASSQGLASDTQYF.

This chain uses TRBV4-3 with TRBJ2-2; D is perhaps TRBD1 (6 bases). The CDR3 consists of 19 residues. Germline CDR1 is LGHNA and CDR2 is YSLEER. V was clipped by 0 bases and J by 4 bases, with 21 bases between them. DNA for the CDR3: TGCGCCAGCAGCCAAGAAGTCATCCACGGGACACGCGGCACCGGGGAGCTGTTTTTT. This codes for CASSQEVIHGTRGTGELFF.

Ten or more counts support this clonotype. The V and J genes are TRBV27 and TRBJ2-2; 7 bases line up with TRBD1. V dropped 5 bases and J dropped 5; count of bases not matched to a gene: 5. The CDR3 spans 14 residues. Germline CDR1 and CDR2: MNHEY and SMNVEV (reference sequence). The CDR3 region is CASSPDRVTGELFF. For the CDR3, the DNA is TGTGCCAGCAGTCCCGACAGGGTTACCGGGGAGCTGTTTTTT.

This sequence joins TRBV11-2 and TRBJ2-3; possible D gene TRBD1, 5 bases. This CDR3 has 13 residues. Germline CDR1 is SGHAT and CDR2 is FQNNGV. Between the trimmed V and J ends, which lost 5 bases and 4 bases, there was a span of 10 bases. The CDR3 here is CASSPGHPDTQYF. The DNA for the CDR3 is TGTGCCAGCAGCCCCGGACACCCAGATACGCAGTATTTT.

This clonotype was counted only a few times. V is TRBV18 and J is TRBJ2-7; D is perhaps TRBD1 (6 bases). The CDR3 consists of 14 residues. Between the trimmed V and J ends, which lost 0 bases and 3 bases, there was a span of 9 bases. Germline CDR1 reads KGHSH; CDR2 reads LQKENI. The CDR3 DNA follows: TGTGCCAGCTCACCACCACAGGGAGTCTACGAGCAGTACTTC. Translating it yields CASSPPQGVYEQYF.

This clonotype occurred many times. This chain uses TRBV5-1 with TRBJ2-2; D might be TRBD1 or TRBD2, each matching 5 bases. Germline CDR1 and CDR2: SGHRS and YFSETQ. The CDR3 covers 15 residues. The V gene lost 7 bases and the J gene lost 5 bases, with 18 bases spanning the gap. In DNA form, the CDR3 reads TGCGCCAGCCAACGGGACCCCCAGGGAACCGGGGAGCTGTTTTTT. This encodes CASQRDPQGTGELFF.

This clonotype was recorded a few times. The chain combines TRBV20-1 with TRBJ2-5, with a weak D call TRBD2 (6 bases). Trimming took 6 bases from V and 0 from J, leaving 14 bases between them. The CDR3 has 14 residues. The V gene's germline CDR1 is DFQATT and CDR2 SNEGSKA (reference sequence). The CDR3 loop reads CSAEPAGYQETQYF. In DNA, the CDR3 is TGCAGTGCAGAACCGGCGGGGTACCAAGAGACCCAGTACTTC.

This chain links TRBV20-1 with TRBJ2-3; no firm D call. This CDR3 contains 17 residues. Germline V lookup: CDR1 DFQATT, CDR2 SNEGSKA (reference sequence). The V end was cut by 5 bases, the J end by 0 bases, with 21 bases between. As DNA, the CDR3 is TGCAGTGCTCGCCCGAACACTATGCCCCTAAGCACAGATACGCAGTATTTT. This gives the protein CSARPNTMPLSTDTQYF.

This clonotype came up many times. As DNA, the CDR3 is TGTGCCAGCAGCCCTGTCGCAGGCGGGAGGGACGGGGAGCTGTTTTTT. It encodes CASSPVAGGRDGELFF. The chain is built from TRBV4-2 and TRBJ2-2, with 9 nucleotides matching TRBD2. CDR1 is LGHNA, CDR2 YNFKEQ, per germline. The V gene end was trimmed by 4 bases and the J gene end by 7 bases; junction bases not matched to a gene: 10. The CDR3 is made up of 16 amino acids.